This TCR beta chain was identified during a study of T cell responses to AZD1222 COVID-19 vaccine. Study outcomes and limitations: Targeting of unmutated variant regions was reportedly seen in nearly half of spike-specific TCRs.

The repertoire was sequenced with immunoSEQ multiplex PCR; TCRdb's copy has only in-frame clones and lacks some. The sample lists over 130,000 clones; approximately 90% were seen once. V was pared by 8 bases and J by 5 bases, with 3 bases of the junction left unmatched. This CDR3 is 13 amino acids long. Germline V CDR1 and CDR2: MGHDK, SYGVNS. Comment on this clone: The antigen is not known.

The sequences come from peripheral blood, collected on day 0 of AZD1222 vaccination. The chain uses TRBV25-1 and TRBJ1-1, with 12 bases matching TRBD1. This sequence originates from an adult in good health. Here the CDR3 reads CASRDRGLTEAFF. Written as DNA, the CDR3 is TGTGCCAGCCGGGACAGGGGGCTTACTGAAGCTTTCTTT.